The 12 T cell receptor beta chains below were found in one sample sequenced in a study of patients and donors after allogeneic stem cell transplantation. TCRdb reanalysed the RT-PCR reads using MiXCR and keeps one entry per CDR3 protein. The table shows about 15,000 distinct CDR3 sequences, with 27% occurring only once. Sequenced: blood, either unsorted or a sorted T cell fraction (not recorded which). The source is a human donor who was either an allogeneic HSCT recipient or a stem cell or donor lymphocyte infusion donor (not recorded which). It is not recorded whose cells these are; they may come from a transplant donor.

The gene calls are TRBV29-1 and TRBJ1-1; 9 positions match TRBD1. Germline loops: CDR1 SQVTM, CDR2 ANQGSEA. V shed 8 bases, J shed 6 bases, and the junction held 10 bases outside the gene matches. The CDR3 has 13 residues. CDR3 DNA: TGCAGCCTCGGAAGGACAGGGGACCCTGAAGCTTTCTTT. Amino acid sequence: CSLGRTGDPEAFF.

This clonotype has a single count. The V and J genes are TRBV7-9 and TRBJ2-7; tentative D call: TRBD2 (7 bases). CDR3 size: 14 residues. V was trimmed by 1 base and J by 5 bases, leaving 12 bases between them. Germline values: CDR1 SEHNR, CDR2 FQNEAQ (reference sequence). CDR3 sequence reads: CASSLDLGGDEQYF. The CDR3 coding sequence is TGTGCCAGCAGCTTAGATTTAGGGGGGGACGAGCAGTACTTC.

This chain joins TRBV7-2 and TRBJ2-3; 7 nucleotides line up with TRBD2. After removal of 1 base from V and 3 bases from J, the junction contained 1 base not matched to a gene. The CDR3 runs 14 residues. Germline-derived CDR1 and CDR2 are SGHTA and FQGNSA. DNA of the CDR3: TGTGCCAGCAGCTTAGTCGGGAGGACAGATACGCAGTATTTT. Protein sequence: CASSLVGRTDTQYF. The entire variable domain, with the rest obtained from reference TRBV7-2 and TRBJ2-3, is as follows: GAGVSQSPSNKVTEKGKDVELRCDPISGHTALYWYRQSLGQGLEFLIYFQGNSAPDKSGLPSDRFSAERTGGSVSTLTIQRTQQEDSAVYLCASSLVGRTDTQYFGPGTRLTVL.

To note about this clonotype: The CDR3 does not end in the conserved phenylalanine or tryptophan, so this is likely a read error. This chain links TRBV6-2 or TRBV6-3 with TRBJ1-5, with TRBD1 identical over 10 bases. Germline V CDR1 and CDR2: MNHEY, SVGEGT. V lost 2 bases, J lost 9 bases, and 10 bases stayed unmatched. The CDR3 runs to 16 residues. The CDR3 DNA is TGTGCCAGCAGTTACCCGAGACAGGGGGCAATTCGGCCCCAGCATTTG. This encodes CASSYPRQGAIRPQHL.

This clonotype was detected only a few times. This chain joins TRBV20-1 and TRBJ1-4; the D is unclear. Germline V gives CDR1 DFQATT, CDR2 SNEGSKA (reference sequence). With 5 bases removed from V and 7 bases from J, the gap between germline ends came to 14 bases. The CDR3 consists of 13 residues. The CDR3 is CSALKFYGEKLFF. DNA for the CDR3: TGCAGTGCTCTCAAATTTTATGGTGAAAAACTGTTTTTT.

This clonotype was seen only a few times. The chain's CDR3 is CAWSPGPSGYTF. The CDR3 nucleotides read TGTGCCTGGAGTCCTGGTCCCTCGGGCTACACCTTC. The chain couples TRBV30 to TRBJ1-2; D gene unclear. Germline V lookup: CDR1 GTSNPN, CDR2 SVGIG (reference sequence). The V end was cut by 2 bases, the J end by 8 bases, with 12 bases between. The CDR3 has 12 amino acids. Full variable domain (rest looked up from reference TRBV30 and TRBJ1-2): SQTIHQWPATLVQPVGSPLSLECTVEGTSNPNLYWYRQAAGRGLQLLFYSVGIGQISSEVPQNLSASRPQDRQFILSSKKLLLSDSGFYLCAWSPGPSGYTFGSGTRLTVV.

This clonotype occurred many times. The chain combines TRBV7-2 with TRBJ1-1, with unresolved D. This CDR3 is 14 amino acids long. The ends were cut back, 5 bases at V and 4 bases at J, with 14 bases in the middle. The germline CDR1 and CDR2 sequences are SGHTA and FQGNSA. In DNA form, the CDR3 reads TGTGCCAGCAGCCGTACACGGGGTAGCACTGAAGCTTTCTTT. This sequence encodes CASSRTRGSTEAFF.

This chain joins TRBV12-3 or TRBV12-4 and TRBJ2-1; D remains ambiguous. This CDR3 contains 13 residues. The ends were cut back, 3 bases at V and 11 bases at J, with 14 bases in the middle. In nucleotides, the CDR3 is TGTGCCAGCAGTTTCTCCCTAGTTCCAAAGCAGTTCTTC. Its protein is CASSFSLVPKQFF.

This clonotype showed up just a few times. In nucleotides, the CDR3 is TGCAGTGCTAGAGATGCCCGTGCTGGAAACACCATATATTTT. Translated: CSARDARAGNTIYF. The genes are TRBV20-1 and TRBJ1-3; D remains unclear. Germline values: CDR1 DFQATT, CDR2 SNEGSKA (reference sequence). This CDR3 is 14 amino acids long. V was pared by 0 bases and J by 2 bases, with 8 bases between.

The V call is TRBV11-2, the J call TRBJ2-5, with 9 nucleotides matching TRBD2. The germline gives CDR1 SGHAT, CDR2 FQNNGV. The CDR3 extends over 15 amino acids. With V trimmed by 5 bases and J by 2 bases, 6 bases remained unmatched. This CDR3 reads CASSPPSGVQETQYF. In nucleotides, the CDR3 is TGTGCCAGCAGCCCCCCTAGCGGGGTGCAAGAGACCCAGTACTTC. The entire variable domain, with the rest obtained from reference TRBV11-2 and TRBJ2-5, is as follows: EAGVAQSPRYKIIEKRQSVAFWCNPISGHATLYWYQQILGQGPKLLIQFQNNGVVDDSQLPKDRFSAERLKGVDSTLKIQPAKLEDSAVYLCASSPPSGVQETQYFGPGTRLLVL.

This CDR3 reads CASSTPGQNYGYTF. CDR3 in DNA: TGTGCCAGCAGCACCCCGGGACAGAACTATGGCTACACCTTC. J is TRBJ1-2 and V is TRBV5-4; 7 positions agree with TRBD1. Unmatched junction bases numbered 5, after V lost 4 bases and J lost 2 bases. The CDR3 spans 14 residues. Germline loops: CDR1 SGHNT, CDR2 YYREEE (reference sequence).

J is TRBJ2-3 and V is TRBV4-1; tentatively, D is TRBD1 (6 bases). The CDR3 has 17 amino acids. The V end was cut by 5 bases, the J end by 6 bases, with 24 bases between. Germline V lookup: CDR1 MGHRA, CDR2 YSYEKL. CDR3 sequence (DNA): TGCGCCAGCAGCTCCCGCTGGAACAGGGTTGGCTGGGATACGCAGTATTTT. Translated: CASSSRWNRVGWDTQYF.